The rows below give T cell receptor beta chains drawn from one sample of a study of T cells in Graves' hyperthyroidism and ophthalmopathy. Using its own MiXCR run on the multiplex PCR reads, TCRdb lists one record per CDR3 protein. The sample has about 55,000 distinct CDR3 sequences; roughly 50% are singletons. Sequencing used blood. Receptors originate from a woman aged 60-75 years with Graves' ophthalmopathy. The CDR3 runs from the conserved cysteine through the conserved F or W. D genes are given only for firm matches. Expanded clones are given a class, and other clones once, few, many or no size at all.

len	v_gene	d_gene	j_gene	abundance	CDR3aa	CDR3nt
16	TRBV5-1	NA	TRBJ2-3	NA	CASSLVPSENTDTQYF	TGCGCCAGCAGCTTGGTTCCTAGCGAAAACACAGATACGCAGTATTTT
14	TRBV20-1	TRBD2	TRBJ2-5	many	CSARRTSRRETQYF	TGCAGTGCTAGAAGGACTAGCCGACGGGAGACCCAGTACTTC
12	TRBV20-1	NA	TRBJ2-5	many	CSAREGKETQYF	TGCAGTGCTAGAGAAGGGAAAGAGACCCAGTACTTC
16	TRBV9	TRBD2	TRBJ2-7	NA	CASSARTSGGAYEQYF	TGTGCCAGCAGCGCGCGGACTAGCGGGGGGGCGTACGAGCAGTACTTC
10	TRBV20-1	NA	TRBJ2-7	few	CSAPRDGQYF	TGCAGTGCGCCTCGGGATGGGCAGTACTTC
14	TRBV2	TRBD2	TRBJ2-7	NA	CASSQGPSGGQQYF	TGTGCCAGCAGTCAAGGACCTAGCGGGGGGCAGCAGTACTTC
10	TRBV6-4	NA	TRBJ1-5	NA	CASSDWPQHF	TGTGCCAGCAGTGACTGGCCCCAGCATTTT
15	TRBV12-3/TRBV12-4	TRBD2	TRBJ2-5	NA	CASRRTSGGKETQYF	TGTGCCAGCAGGCGGACTAGCGGGGGGAAGGAGACCCAGTACTTC
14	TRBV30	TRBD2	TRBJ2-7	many	CAWSRLAGGSEQYF	TGTGCCTGGAGTCGTCTAGCGGGAGGCAGCGAGCAGTACTTC
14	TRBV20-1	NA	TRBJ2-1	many	CSAPTRGTYNEQFF	TGCAGTGCTCCGACTAGGGGGACGTACAATGAGCAGTTCTTC
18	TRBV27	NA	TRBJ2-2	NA	CASSSSDHSYANTGELLF	TGTGCCAGCAGTTCAAGCGACCACAGTTACGCGAACACCGGGGAGCTGCTTTTT
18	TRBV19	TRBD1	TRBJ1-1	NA	CASRSGQGAHIEVTEAFF	TGTGCCAGTAGGTCGGGACAGGGGGCGCATATAGAGGTCACTGAAGCTTTCTTT
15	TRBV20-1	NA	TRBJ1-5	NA	CSARDTGYSNQPQHF	TGCAGTGCTAGAGATACAGGGTATAGCAATCAGCCCCAGCATTTT
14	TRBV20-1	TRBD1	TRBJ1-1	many	CSAAPGQGFTEAFF	TGCAGTGCCGCGCCGGGACAGGGGTTTACTGAAGCTTTCTTT
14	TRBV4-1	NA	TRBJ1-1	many	CASSQYLGNTEAFF	TGCGCCAGCAGCCAATATCTGGGGAACACTGAAGCTTTCTTT
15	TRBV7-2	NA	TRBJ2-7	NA	CASSPEGGATYEQYF	TGTGCCAGCAGCCCAGAGGGGGGCGCGACTTACGAGCAGTACTTC
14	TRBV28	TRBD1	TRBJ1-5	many	CASGTGGKNQPQHF	TGTGCCAGCGGGACAGGGGGGAAGAATCAGCCCCAGCATTTT
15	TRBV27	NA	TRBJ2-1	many	CASSPRRAAHNEQFF	TGTGCCAGCAGTCCTCGACGGGCAGCGCACAATGAGCAGTTCTTC
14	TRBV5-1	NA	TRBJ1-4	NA	CASSLETEVEKLFF	TGCGCCAGCAGCTTGGAGACGGAGGTTGAAAAACTGTTTTTT
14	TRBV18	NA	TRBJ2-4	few	CASSHLAEGDIQYF	TGTGCCAGCTCACACCTGGCTGAGGGGGACATTCAGTACTTC
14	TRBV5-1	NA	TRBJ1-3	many	CASSLPSSGNTIYF	TGCGCCAGCAGCTTGCCAAGCTCTGGAAACACCATATATTTT
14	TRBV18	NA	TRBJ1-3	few	CASSPGASGNTIYF	TGTGCCAGCTCACCGGGCGCCTCTGGAAACACCATATATTTT
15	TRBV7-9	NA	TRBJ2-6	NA	CASSLGSPGANVPTF	TGTGCCAGCAGCTTAGGCAGCCCTGGGGCCAACGTCCCGACTTTC
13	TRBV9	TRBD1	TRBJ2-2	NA	CASSVQGAGVLLF	TGTGCCAGCAGCGTACAGGGGGCCGGGGTGCTGCTTTTT